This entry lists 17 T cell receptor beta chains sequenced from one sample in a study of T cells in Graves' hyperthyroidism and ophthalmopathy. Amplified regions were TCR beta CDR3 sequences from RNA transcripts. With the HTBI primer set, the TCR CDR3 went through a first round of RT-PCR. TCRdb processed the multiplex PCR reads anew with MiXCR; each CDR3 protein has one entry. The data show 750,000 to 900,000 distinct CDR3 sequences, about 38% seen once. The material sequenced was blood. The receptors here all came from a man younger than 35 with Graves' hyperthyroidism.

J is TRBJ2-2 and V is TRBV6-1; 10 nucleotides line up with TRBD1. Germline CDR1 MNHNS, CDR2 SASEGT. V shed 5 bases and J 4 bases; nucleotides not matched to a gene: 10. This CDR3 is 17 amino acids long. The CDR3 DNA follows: TGTGCCAGCAGTCCAACCGGGACAGGGGCTATCACCGGGGAGCTGTTTTTT. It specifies CASSPTGTGAITGELFF.

CDR3 amino acids: CASSLGPSQGYPPFEQYF. The CDR3, as DNA: TGTGCCAGCAGCTTAGGGCCATCCCAGGGCTACCCGCCCTTCGAGCAGTACTTC. The chain recombines TRBV7-2 with TRBJ2-7; D is possibly TRBD1 (5 bases). Germline V lookup: CDR1 SGHTA, CDR2 FQGNSA. V gave up 1 base and J gave up 6 bases, with 25 bases separating them. There are 18 residues in the CDR3.

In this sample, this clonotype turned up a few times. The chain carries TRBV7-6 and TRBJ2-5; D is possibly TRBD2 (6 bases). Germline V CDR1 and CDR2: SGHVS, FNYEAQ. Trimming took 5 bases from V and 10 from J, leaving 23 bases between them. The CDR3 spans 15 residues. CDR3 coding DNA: TGTGCCAGCAGCCCGTTGGGTAATGGGGGGTGGATCCAGTACTTC. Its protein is CASSPLGNGGWIQYF.

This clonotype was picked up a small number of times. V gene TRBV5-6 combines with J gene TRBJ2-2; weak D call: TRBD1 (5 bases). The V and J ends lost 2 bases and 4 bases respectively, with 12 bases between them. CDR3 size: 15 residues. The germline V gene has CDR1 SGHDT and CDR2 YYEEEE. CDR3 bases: TGTGCCAGCAGCTTTGGGGCCGATCGCACCGGGGAGCTGTTTTTT. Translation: CASSFGADRTGELFF. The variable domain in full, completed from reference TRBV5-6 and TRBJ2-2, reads DAGVTQSPTHLIKTRGQQVTLRCSPKSGHDTVSWYQQALGQGPQFIFQYYEEEERQRGNFPDRFSGHQFPNYSSELNVNALLLGDSALYLCASSFGADRTGELFFGEGSRLTVL.

The CDR3 sequence: CSAPKVEGLLWAFF. DNA for the CDR3: TGCAGTGCCCCGAAAGTTGAAGGGCTTCTTTGGGCTTTCTTT. The rearrangement links TRBV20-1 to TRBJ1-1; D is undetermined. The ends were cut back, 6 bases at V and 11 bases at J, with 25 bases in the middle. The CDR3 extends over 14 amino acids. CDR1 DFQATT and CDR2 SNEGSKA come from the germline V gene (reference sequence).

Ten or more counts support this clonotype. CDR3 in amino acids: CATSLERTNYEQYF. The CDR3 DNA reads TGTGCCACCAGCTTGGAAAGAACAAACTACGAGCAGTACTTC. The chain has TRBV10-3 and TRBJ2-7; no clear D. The CDR3 sequence is 14 residues long. V lost 10 bases to trimming and J lost 3 bases, with 19 bases between them. Germline V gene data show CDR1 as ENHRY and CDR2 as SYGVKD.

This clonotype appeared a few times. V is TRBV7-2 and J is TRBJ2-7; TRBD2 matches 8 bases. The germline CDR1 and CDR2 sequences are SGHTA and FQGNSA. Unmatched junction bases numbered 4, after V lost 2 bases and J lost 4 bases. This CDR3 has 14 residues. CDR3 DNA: TGTGCCAGCAGCTTAAAACTAGCGGCGTACGAGCAGTACTTC. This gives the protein CASSLKLAAYEQYF. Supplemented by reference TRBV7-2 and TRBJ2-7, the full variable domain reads GAGVSQSPSNKVTEKGKDVELRCDPISGHTALYWYRQSLGQGLEFLIYFQGNSAPDKSGLPSDRFSAERTGGSVSTLTIQRTQQEDSAVYLCASSLKLAAYEQYFGPGTRLTVT.

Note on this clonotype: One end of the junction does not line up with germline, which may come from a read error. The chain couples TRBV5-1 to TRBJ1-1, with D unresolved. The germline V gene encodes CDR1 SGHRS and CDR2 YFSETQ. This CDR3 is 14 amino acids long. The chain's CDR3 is CASSLVGRVTEAFF. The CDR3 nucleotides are TGTGCCAGCAGCCTAGTCGGGCGCGTCACTGAAGCTTTCTTT.

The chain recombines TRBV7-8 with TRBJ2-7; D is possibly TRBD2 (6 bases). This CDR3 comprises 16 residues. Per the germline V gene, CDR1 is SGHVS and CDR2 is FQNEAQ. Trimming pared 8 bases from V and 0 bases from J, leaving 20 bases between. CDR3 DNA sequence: TGTGCCAGCTCCCCTGAGGGACTGTTAAGCTCCTACGAGCAGTACTTC. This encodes CASSPEGLLSSYEQYF.

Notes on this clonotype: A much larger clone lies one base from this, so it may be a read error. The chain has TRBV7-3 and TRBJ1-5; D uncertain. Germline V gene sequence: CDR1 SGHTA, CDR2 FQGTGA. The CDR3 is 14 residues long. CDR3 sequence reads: CASSFDEYNQPLHF. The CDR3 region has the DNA TGTGCCAGCAGTTTCGACGAGTACAATCAGCCCCTGCATTTT.

CDR3: CASRTTQTGMNTEAFF. In DNA, the CDR3 is TGTGCCAGCAGAACCACTCAAACAGGGATGAACACTGAAGCTTTCTTT. V is TRBV25-1 and J is TRBJ1-1; TRBD1 is a possible D gene (6 bases). Germline V gene sequence: CDR1 MGHDK, CDR2 SYGVNS. The CDR3 runs 16 residues. V gave up 6 bases and J gave up 0 bases, with 17 bases separating them.

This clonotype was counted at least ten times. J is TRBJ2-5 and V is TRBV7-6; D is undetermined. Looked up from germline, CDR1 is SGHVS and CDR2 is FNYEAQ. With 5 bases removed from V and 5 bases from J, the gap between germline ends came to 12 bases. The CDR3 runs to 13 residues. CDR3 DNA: TGTGCCAGCAGCGGCCGCTCTTGGGAGACCCAGTACTTC. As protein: CASSGRSWETQYF.

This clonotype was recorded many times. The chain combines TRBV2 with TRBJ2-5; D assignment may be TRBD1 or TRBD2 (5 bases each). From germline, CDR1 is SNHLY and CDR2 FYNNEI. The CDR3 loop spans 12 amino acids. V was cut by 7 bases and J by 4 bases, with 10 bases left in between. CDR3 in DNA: TGTGCCAGCAACACTAGGGGAGAGACCCAGTACTTC. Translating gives CASNTRGETQYF.

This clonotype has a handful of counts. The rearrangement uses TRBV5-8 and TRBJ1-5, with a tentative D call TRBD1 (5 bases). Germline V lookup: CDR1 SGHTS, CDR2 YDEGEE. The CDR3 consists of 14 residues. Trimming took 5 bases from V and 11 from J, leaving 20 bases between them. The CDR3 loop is CASSYGQGPLAQHF. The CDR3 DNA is TGTGCCAGCAGTTACGGACAAGGGCCTCTCGCCCAGCATTTT.

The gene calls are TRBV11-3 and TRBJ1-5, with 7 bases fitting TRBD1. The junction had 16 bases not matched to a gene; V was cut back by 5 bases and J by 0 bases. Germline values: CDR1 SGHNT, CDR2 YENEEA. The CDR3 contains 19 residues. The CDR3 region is CASSPAPGTATYSNQPQHF. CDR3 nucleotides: TGTGCCAGCAGCCCTGCGCCCGGGACAGCGACTTATAGCAATCAGCCCCAGCATTTT.

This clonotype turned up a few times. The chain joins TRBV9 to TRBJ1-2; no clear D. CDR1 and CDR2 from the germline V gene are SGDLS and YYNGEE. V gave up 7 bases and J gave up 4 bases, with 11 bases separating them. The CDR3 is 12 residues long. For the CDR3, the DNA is TGTGCCAGCGCCTCCCTCCCCTATGGCTACACCTTC. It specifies CASASLPYGYTF. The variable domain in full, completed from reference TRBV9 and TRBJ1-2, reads DSGVTQTPKHLITATGQRVTLRCSPRSGDLSVYWYQQSLDQGLQFLIQYYNGEERAKGNILERFSAQQFPDLHSELNLSSLELGDSALYFCASASLPYGYTFGSGTRLTVV.

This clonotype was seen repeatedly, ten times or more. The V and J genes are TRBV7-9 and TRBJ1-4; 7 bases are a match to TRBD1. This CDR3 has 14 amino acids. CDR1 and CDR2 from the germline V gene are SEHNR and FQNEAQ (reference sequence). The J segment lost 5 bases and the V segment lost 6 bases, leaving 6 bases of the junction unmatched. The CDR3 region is CASSVGTANEKLFF. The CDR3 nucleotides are TGTGCCAGCAGTGTCGGGACAGCGAATGAAAAACTGTTTTTT.